The 20 T cell receptor beta chains below come from one sample, sequenced in a study of cytotoxic CD8 clonotypes in ibrutinib-treated CLL. Sequenced by immunoSEQ multiplex PCR; TCRdb stores in-frame clones only, minus some. This table holds a few hundred thousand clones, more than 65% found once. Source: PBMCs, taken before ibrutinib treatment. These TCRs come from a human donor with chronic lymphocytic leukemia.

This chain uses TRBV7-6 with TRBJ1-6, with 8 positions matching TRBD1. Unmatched junction bases numbered 1, after V lost 3 bases and J lost 9 bases. The germline V gene has CDR1 SGHVS and CDR2 FNYEAQ. The CDR3 runs 13 residues. The CDR3 reads CASSFGQGSPLHF. The CDR3 DNA reads TGTGCCAGCAGCTTCGGACAGGGTTCACCCCTCCACTTT.

The chain recombines TRBV28 with TRBJ2-5, with TRBD1 matching over 7 bases. Germline values: CDR1 MDHEN, CDR2 SYDVKM. Trimming removed 6 bases from V and 2 bases from J; junction bases left unmatched: 6. The CDR3 covers 14 residues. CDR3 DNA sequence: TGTGCCAGCAGAGGGACAGCGATGCAAGAGACCCAGTACTTC. Its translation is CASRGTAMQETQYF.

This sequence joins TRBV7-9 and TRBJ2-7; the match to TRBD2 covers 7 bases. Per germline, CDR1 SEHNR and CDR2 FQNEAQ (reference sequence). V lost 6 bases and J lost 3; bases outside the gene matches: 8. The CDR3 consists of 14 residues. This chain's CDR3 is CASRSSGSNYEQYF. The CDR3, as DNA: TGTGCCAGCAGAAGTAGCGGGTCGAACTACGAGCAGTACTTC.

This clone appeared once. The rearrangement joins TRBV7-9 to TRBJ2-7; D possibly matches TRBD1 or TRBD2 (5 bases each). There are 13 residues in the CDR3. Germline CDR1 is SEHNR and CDR2 is FQNEAQ (reference sequence). Trimming shortened V by 3 bases and J by 2 bases, and 8 bases separated the two germline ends. The CDR3 region is CASSFGTPYEQYF. Written as DNA, the CDR3 is TGTGCCAGCAGCTTCGGGACCCCCTACGAGCAGTACTTC. Combining the CDR3 with reference TRBV7-9 and TRBJ2-7 gives the whole variable domain DTGVSQNPRHKITKRGQNVTFRCDPISEHNRLYWYRQTLGQGPEFLTYFQNEAQLEKSRLLSDRFSAERPKGSFSTLEIQRTEQGDSAMYLCASSFGTPYEQYFGPGTRLTVT.

The chain is built from TRBV6-1 and TRBJ2-1, with 13 bases matching TRBD2. The CDR3 spans 14 residues. Germline V gene data show CDR1 as MNHNS and CDR2 as SASEGT. With 10 bases clipped from V and 6 bases from J, the junction kept 6 bases outside the gene matches. CDR3 DNA: TGTGCCACCGGGACTAGCGGGATTGCCAATGAGCAGTTCTTC. Translating it yields CATGTSGIANEQFF.

The chain recombines TRBV4-1 with TRBJ2-4; unclear D gene. Trimming stripped 0 bases from V and 0 bases from J, with 6 bases between. Germline CDR1 and CDR2: MGHRA and YSYEKL. CDR3 length: 15 residues. CDR3 sequence (DNA): TGCGCCAGCAGCCAAGAGGTGGTAGCCAAAAACATTCAGTACTTC. Residues: CASSQEVVAKNIQYF.

The chain links TRBV30 to TRBJ2-1; no clear D gene. The germline V gene encodes CDR1 GTSNPN and CDR2 SVGIG (reference sequence). This CDR3 has 15 amino acids. V shed 2 bases and J shed 0 bases, with 11 bases lying between them. CDR3 loop: CAWSLGSSSYNEQFF. DNA of the CDR3: TGTGCCTGGAGTCTGGGATCGAGCTCCTACAATGAGCAGTTCTTC.

The rearrangement uses TRBV2 and TRBJ1-1; the D is unclear. CDR3 length: 13 residues. The germline V and J ends were trimmed by 7 bases and 1 base, with 10 bases remaining between them. Germline CDR1 and CDR2: SNHLY and FYNNEI. The CDR3 coding sequence is TGTGCCAGCATTTGGGAAGGGAACACTGAAGCTTTCTTT. Residues: CASIWEGNTEAFF.

The J gene is TRBJ1-1, the V gene TRBV20-1; no clear D. V was trimmed by 2 bases and J by 8 bases, leaving 9 bases between them. The CDR3 sequence is 11 residues long. Per germline, CDR1 DFQATT and CDR2 SNEGSKA (reference sequence). CDR3 residues: CSARLVAEAFF. CDR3 in DNA: TGCAGTGCTAGATTGGTGGCAGAAGCTTTCTTT.

The chain couples TRBV7-2 to TRBJ2-5; 11 bases agree with TRBD2. V trimming: 2 bases; J trimming: 2 bases; junction bases outside the gene matches: 10. Germline lookup yields CDR1 SGHTA and CDR2 FQGNSA. The CDR3 covers 18 residues. CDR3 protein: CASSLPPGTSGLQETQYF. In nucleotides, the CDR3 is TGTGCCAGCAGCTTACCCCCCGGGACTAGCGGTTTACAAGAGACCCAGTACTTC.

This clone was counted between two and nine times. The chain links TRBV27 to TRBJ1-2; TRBD1 agrees at 10 bases. The CDR3 has 15 amino acids. V dropped 4 bases and J dropped 8; count of bases not matched to a gene: 10. Looked up from germline, CDR1 is MNHEY and CDR2 is SMNVEV (reference sequence). The CDR3 loop is CASSSPGQGIRGYTF. The CDR3 nucleotides read TGTGCCAGCAGTTCCCCGGGACAGGGGATAAGAGGCTACACCTTC.

This rearrangement joins TRBV5-6 to TRBJ2-1; 7 bases align to TRBD2. Losses at the gene ends were 1 base for V and 6 bases for J; bases not matched to a gene: 7. The germline V gene encodes CDR1 SGHDT and CDR2 YYEEEE. The CDR3 extends over 15 amino acids. This CDR3 reads CASSLPSGIINEQFF. The CDR3 nucleotides read TGTGCCAGCAGCTTGCCAAGCGGGATAATCAATGAGCAGTTCTTC.

CDR3 nucleotides: TGCGCCAGCAGCCAAAACGGGCGGGAGCTGTTTTTT. Amino acid sequence: CASSQNGRELFF. V and J are TRBV4-1 and TRBJ2-2; no definite D call. V gave up 2 bases and J gave up 9 bases, with 7 bases separating them. CDR1 is MGHRA, CDR2 YSYEKL, per germline. The length of the CDR3 is 12 residues.

The chain employs TRBV18 and TRBJ2-7; TRBD1 matches at 9 bases. The CDR3 totals 14 residues. Germline CDR1 KGHSH, CDR2 LQKENI. The ends lost 6 bases at V and 4 bases at J; junction bases unmatched: 7. The CDR3 is CASSLGQGRYEQYF. CDR3 sequence (DNA): TGTGCCAGCTCTTTAGGACAGGGGCGGTACGAGCAGTACTTC.

CDR3 sequence reads: CASSEGLAGLYEQYF. DNA for the CDR3: TGTGCCAGCAGCGAGGGACTAGCGGGTCTCTACGAGCAGTACTTC. The chain is built from TRBV11-2 and TRBJ2-7; 12 bases map to TRBD2. Germline V CDR1 and CDR2: SGHAT, FQNNGV. The CDR3 covers 15 residues. Trimming at V came to 5 bases and at J to 3 bases, leaving 5 bases not matched to a gene.

CDR3: CASSVDGAASTDTQYF. The CDR3 DNA sequence: TGTGCCAGCAGCGTAGACGGGGCGGCTAGCACAGATACGCAGTATTTT. This chain uses TRBV9 with TRBJ2-3, with D perhaps assigned TRBD1 or TRBD2 (5 bases each). Trimming removed 0 bases from V and 0 bases from J, with 11 bases in between. The CDR3 extends over 16 amino acids. Germline-derived CDR1 and CDR2 are SGDLS and YYNGEE. The whole variable domain, filled in from reference TRBV9 and TRBJ2-3, reads DSGVTQTPKHLITATGQRVTLRCSPRSGDLSVYWYQQSLDQGLQFLIQYYNGEERAKGNILERFSAQQFPDLHSELNLSSLELGDSALYFCASSVDGAASTDTQYFGPGTRLTVL.

The table lists this clone with a few counts. The V gene is TRBV14, the J gene TRBJ2-1; TRBD2 matches 7 bases. CDR1 and CDR2 from the germline V gene are SGHDN and FVKESK. The CDR3 has 18 amino acids. V was clipped by 3 bases and J by 0 bases; unmatched bases: 11. This CDR3 is CASSHPGGDGSSYNEQFF. DNA of the CDR3: TGTGCCAGCAGCCACCCTGGGGGGGACGGTAGCTCCTACAATGAGCAGTTCTTC.

The rearrangement links TRBV25-1 to TRBJ2-7, with a weak D call TRBD1 (5 bases). This CDR3 comprises 14 residues. Germline CDR1 and CDR2: MGHDK and SYGVNS. The ends were cut back, 6 bases at V and 9 bases at J, with 21 bases in the middle. The CDR3 loop reads CASSANAWGSAQYF. The CDR3 nucleotides read TGTGCCAGCAGCGCCAATGCTTGGGGCTCAGCGCAGTACTTC.

CDR3 DNA: TGTGCCAGCAGCCGCGGGGACGGTAGCTCCTACAATGAGCAGTTCTTC. Protein: CASSRGDGSSYNEQFF. The chain is built from TRBV4-2 and TRBJ2-1, with D possibly matching TRBD2 (6 bases). CDR3 length equals 16 residues. Between the trimmed V and J ends, which lost 4 bases and 0 bases, there was a span of 13 bases. Per the germline V gene, CDR1 is LGHNA and CDR2 is YNFKEQ.

CDR3 bases: TGTGCCAGCAGCTTGTACAGGGCGGATGGCTACACCTTC. This codes for CASSLYRADGYTF. The chain is built from TRBV5-4 and TRBJ1-2; TRBD1 might be the D (6 bases). CDR1 is SGHNT, CDR2 YYREEE, per germline (reference sequence). With 1 base removed from V and 6 bases from J, the gap between germline ends came to 10 bases. The CDR3 contains 13 residues.